This T cell receptor beta chain was recovered during a study of cytomegalovirus exposure and HLA in healthy donors. Study-level points and caveats: In a later analysis, parvovirus B19, influenza, CMV and Epstein-Barr virus appeared linked to several top co-occurrence clusters.

For this clone: Its antigen is unknown.

PCR amplification relied on 60 Vbeta primers (plus 13 Jbeta primers). Libraries were prepared by immunoSEQ multiplex PCR; TCRdb keeps only in-frame clonotypes and omits some of them. The listing contains about 200,000 clones. The specimen sequenced was PBMCs. The origin of this receptor is a man aged 25-40 years in good health and CMV-seronegative.

The CDR3 nucleotides are TGTGCCAGTAGTATAGATACGACAGGGGGCGGGAGCACTGAAGCTTTCTTT. Protein: CASSIDTTGGGSTEAFF. The V and J genes are TRBV19 and TRBJ1-1, with 10 bases matching TRBD1. The CDR3 spans 17 residues. The germline gives CDR1 LNHDA, CDR2 SQIVND (reference sequence). J was trimmed by 4 bases and V by 0 bases; bases with no gene match: 8.